This TCR beta chain originates from a study of regulatory T cells in long-lasting Graves disease. The CDR3 has 15 residues. The germline gives CDR1 SGDLS, CDR2 YYNGEE. Deletions cut 0 bases from V and 2 bases from J, with 12 bases between. The authors built TCR beta libraries using iRepertoire HTBI primers and Arm-PCR of CDR3 regions. MiXCR, applied by TCRdb to the multiplex PCR reads, yields one record per CDR3 protein. This table holds a few hundred thousand distinct CDR3 sequences, 20% to 25% found once. Described time point: persistent/refractory GD, antithyroid drugs over 5 years with positive TRAb. PBMCs were the source of the RNA used for TCR sequencing. This clonotype was detected once. Its target is not known. Study conclusions and caveats: Repertoires from persistent disease leaned toward TRBV28, TRBJ1-2 and TRBJ2-5. Investigators studied peripheral blood only, not thyroid tissue. For persistent Graves' patients, TCR diversity was lower than for newly diagnosed ones.

The V call is TRBV9, the J call TRBJ2-7; the D is unclear. The TCR originated in a female donor with Graves disease. The sequenced sample was peripheral blood mononuclear cells (PBMCs), obtained when the disease was refractory, from a patient treated with antithyroid drugs. The CDR3 sequence: CASSVVFPGTYEQYF. In nucleotides, the CDR3 is TGTGCCAGCAGCGTAGTCTTCCCCGGTACCTACGAGCAGTACTTC.